The entry below describes one TCR beta chain. What it binds is unknown. The data originate from a study of cytomegalovirus exposure and HLA in healthy donors. The study's findings and limits: Approximately 17,000 TCR beta sequences were associated with HLA alleles at 0.05 false discovery rate in a later analysis.

Deletions cut 6 bases from V and 1 base from J, with 9 bases between. The germline V gene encodes CDR1 WNHNN and CDR2 SYGVQD (reference sequence). The CDR3 has 14 residues. Use of 60 Vbeta and 13 Jbeta primers characterized the PCR. Data came from immunoSEQ multiplex PCR; TCRdb stores just in-frame clones and leaves some out. The sample holds 140,000 to 150,000 clones, over 60% seen once. The sequencing input was PBMCs. This clonotype was obtained from a man aged 35-49 years in good health and CMV-seropositive. This sequence joins TRBV10-1 and TRBJ2-2; D is perhaps TRBD2 (6 bases). CDR3 sequence: CASRTSRNTGELFF. The CDR3 DNA follows: TGCGCCAGCAGAACTAGCCGGAACACCGGGGAGCTGTTTTTT.